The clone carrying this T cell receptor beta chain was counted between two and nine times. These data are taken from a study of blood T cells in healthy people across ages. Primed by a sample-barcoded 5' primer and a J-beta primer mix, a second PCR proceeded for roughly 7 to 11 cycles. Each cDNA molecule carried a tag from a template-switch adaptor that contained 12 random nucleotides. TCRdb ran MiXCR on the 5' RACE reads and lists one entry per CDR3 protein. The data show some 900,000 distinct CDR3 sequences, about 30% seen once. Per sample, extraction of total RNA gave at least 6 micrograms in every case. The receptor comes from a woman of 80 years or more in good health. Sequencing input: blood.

For the CDR3, the DNA is TGTGCCTGGAGTTCGGGACTAGCTTCAGATACGCAGTATTTT. Its translation is CAWSSGLASDTQYF. V is TRBV30 and J is TRBJ2-3; 9 bases line up with TRBD2. This CDR3 region has 14 residues. From germline, CDR1 is GTSNPN and CDR2 SVGIG (reference sequence). V was pared by 2 bases and J by 4 bases, with 4 bases of the junction left unmatched.